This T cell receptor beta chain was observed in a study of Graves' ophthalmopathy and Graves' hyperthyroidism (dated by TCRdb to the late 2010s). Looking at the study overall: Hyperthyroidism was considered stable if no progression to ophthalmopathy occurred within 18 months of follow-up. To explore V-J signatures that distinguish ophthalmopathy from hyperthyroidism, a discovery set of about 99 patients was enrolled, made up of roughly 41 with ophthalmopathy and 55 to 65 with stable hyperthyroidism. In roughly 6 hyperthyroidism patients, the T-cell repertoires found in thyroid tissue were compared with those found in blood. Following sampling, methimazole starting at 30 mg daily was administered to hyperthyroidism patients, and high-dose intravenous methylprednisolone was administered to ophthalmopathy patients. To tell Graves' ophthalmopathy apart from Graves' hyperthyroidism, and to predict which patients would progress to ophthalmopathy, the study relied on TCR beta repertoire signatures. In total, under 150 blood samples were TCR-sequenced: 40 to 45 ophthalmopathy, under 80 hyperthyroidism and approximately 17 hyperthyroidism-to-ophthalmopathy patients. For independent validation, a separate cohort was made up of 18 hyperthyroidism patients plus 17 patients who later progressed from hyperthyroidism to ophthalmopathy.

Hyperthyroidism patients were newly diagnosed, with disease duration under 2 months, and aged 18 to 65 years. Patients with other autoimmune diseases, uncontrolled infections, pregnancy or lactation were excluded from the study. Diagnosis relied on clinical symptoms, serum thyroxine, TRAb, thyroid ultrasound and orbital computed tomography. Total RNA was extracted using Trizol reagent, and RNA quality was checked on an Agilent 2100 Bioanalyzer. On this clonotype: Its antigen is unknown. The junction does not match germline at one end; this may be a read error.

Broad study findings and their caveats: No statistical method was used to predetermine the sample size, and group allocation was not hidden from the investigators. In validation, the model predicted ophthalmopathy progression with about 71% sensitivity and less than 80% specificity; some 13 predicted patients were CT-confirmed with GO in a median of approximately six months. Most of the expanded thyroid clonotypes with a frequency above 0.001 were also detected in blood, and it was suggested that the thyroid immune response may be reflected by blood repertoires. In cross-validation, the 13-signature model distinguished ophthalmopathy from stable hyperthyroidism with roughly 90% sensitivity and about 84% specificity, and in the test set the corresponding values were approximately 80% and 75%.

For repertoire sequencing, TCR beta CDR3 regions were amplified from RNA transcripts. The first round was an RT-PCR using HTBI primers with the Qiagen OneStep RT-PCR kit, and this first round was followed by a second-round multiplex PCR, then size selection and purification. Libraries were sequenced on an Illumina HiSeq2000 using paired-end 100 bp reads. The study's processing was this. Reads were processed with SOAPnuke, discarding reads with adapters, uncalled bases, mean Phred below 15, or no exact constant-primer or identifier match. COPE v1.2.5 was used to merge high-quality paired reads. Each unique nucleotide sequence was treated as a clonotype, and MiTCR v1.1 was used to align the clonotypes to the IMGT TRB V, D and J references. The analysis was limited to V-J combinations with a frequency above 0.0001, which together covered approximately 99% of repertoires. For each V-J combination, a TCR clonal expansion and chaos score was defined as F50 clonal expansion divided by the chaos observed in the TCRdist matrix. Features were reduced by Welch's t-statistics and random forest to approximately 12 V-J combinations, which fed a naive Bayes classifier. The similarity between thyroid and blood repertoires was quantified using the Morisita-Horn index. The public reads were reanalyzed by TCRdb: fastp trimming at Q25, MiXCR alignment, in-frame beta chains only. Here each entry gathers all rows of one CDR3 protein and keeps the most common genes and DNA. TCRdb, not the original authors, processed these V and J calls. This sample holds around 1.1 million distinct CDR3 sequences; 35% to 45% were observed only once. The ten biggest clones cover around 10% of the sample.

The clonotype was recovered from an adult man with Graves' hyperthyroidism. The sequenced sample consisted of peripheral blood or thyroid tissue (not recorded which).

The nucleotide sequence reads TGCAGCGTGGGAGGACGGATGAACACTGAAGCTTTT. Its translation reads: CSVGGRMNTEAF. The sequence is built from TRBV29-1 and TRBJ1-3; the D gene lacks a confident call. The germline V gene provides CDR1 SQVTM and CDR2 ANQGSEA. Reading from cysteine to phenylalanine, the CDR3 counts 12 amino acids. The DNA shown is the 36-base CDR3, in frame from base 1.